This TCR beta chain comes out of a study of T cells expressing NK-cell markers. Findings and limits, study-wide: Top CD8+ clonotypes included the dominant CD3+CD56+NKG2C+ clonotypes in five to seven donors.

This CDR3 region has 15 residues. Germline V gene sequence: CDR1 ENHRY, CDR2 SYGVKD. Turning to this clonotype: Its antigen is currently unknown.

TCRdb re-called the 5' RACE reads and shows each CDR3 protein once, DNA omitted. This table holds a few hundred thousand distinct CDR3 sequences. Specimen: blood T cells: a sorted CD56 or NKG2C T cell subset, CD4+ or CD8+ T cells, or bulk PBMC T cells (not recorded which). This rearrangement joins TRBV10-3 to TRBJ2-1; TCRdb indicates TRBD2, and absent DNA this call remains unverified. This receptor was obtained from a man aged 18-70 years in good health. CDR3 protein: CAISHLAGGRYEQFF.